Below, 28 T cell receptor beta chains from the same sample are listed, as sequenced in a study of blood T cell repertoires in COVID-19 (dated by TCRdb to between 2020 and 2021). Library prep was done by the immunoSEQ multiplex PCR assay. Here the immuneACCESS table is served through TCRdb, limited to in-frame sequences with V and J called. Missing clones are a known gap in these copies; in checked studies unresolved V genes cover under half, and the rest lacks a known reason. The sample contains approximately 280,000 clones, 85% of them found a single time. The ten largest clones capture around 2.5% of the sample. Sequencing input: PBMCs or T cells enriched from blood (not recorded which). All receptors derive from a woman in her fifties or sixties who had recovered from COVID-19.

The gene calls are TRBV7-9 and TRBJ2-7, with 7 positions matching TRBD1. This CDR3 comprises 14 residues. Trimming removed 0 bases from V and 5 bases from J; junction bases left unmatched: 4. Germline-derived CDR1 and CDR2 are SEHNR and FQNEAQ (reference sequence). The CDR3 bases are TGTGCCAGCAGCTTAGCGACCAGGGGGAACGAGCAGTACTTC. The encoded protein is CASSLATRGNEQYF.

In this sample, this clone turned up a few times. The chain combines TRBV7-9 with TRBJ1-1, with 8 positions matching TRBD1. CDR3 length: 16 residues. V dropped 0 bases and J dropped 0; count of bases not matched to a gene: 3. The V gene's germline CDR1 is SEHNR and CDR2 FQNEAQ (reference sequence). The CDR3 sequence: CASSLAGQAMNTEAFF. CDR3 in DNA: TGTGCCAGCAGCTTAGCGGGACAGGCAATGAACACTGAAGCTTTCTTT.

The chain joins TRBV4-1 to TRBJ2-3, with no clear D. Germline CDR1 is MGHRA and CDR2 is YSYEKL. CDR3 size: 13 residues. V gave up 0 bases and J gave up 9 bases, with 10 bases separating them. Here the CDR3 DNA reads TGCGCCAGCAGCCAAGAGGTGGCGCGGACGCAGTATTTT. Translation gives CASSQEVARTQYF.

This sequence joins TRBV19 and TRBJ1-5, with D possibly matching TRBD1 (6 bases). There are 14 residues in the CDR3. The V gene lost 2 bases and the J gene lost 4 bases, with 9 bases spanning the gap. Germline CDR1 and CDR2: LNHDA and SQIVND (reference sequence). CDR3 amino acids: CASSISQGNQPQHF. CDR3 nucleotide sequence: TGTGCCAGTAGTATAAGTCAGGGGAATCAGCCCCAGCATTTT.

V usage is TRBV6-9 and J usage is TRBJ2-2, with D uncertain. CDR1 and CDR2 (germline): MNHGY, SVAAGI. Trimming pared 4 bases from V and 2 bases from J, leaving 11 bases between. The CDR3 covers 15 residues. The CDR3 region is CASSFGGFNTGELFF. The CDR3 DNA follows: TGTGCCAGCAGTTTCGGCGGATTTAACACCGGGGAGCTGTTTTTT.

The chain couples TRBV30 to TRBJ2-1, with 9 bases aligning to TRBD2. Per the germline V gene, CDR1 is GTSNPN and CDR2 is SVGIG (reference sequence). J gave up 6 bases and V 4 bases, and 10 bases lay outside the gene matches. This CDR3 is built from 15 residues. The CDR3 protein is CAWTKLAGTSNEQFF. The CDR3 region has the DNA TGTGCCTGGACCAAACTAGCGGGCACATCCAATGAGCAGTTCTTC. The full variable domain, with the rest looked up from reference TRBV30 and TRBJ2-1, is SQTIHQWPATLVQPVGSPLSLECTVEGTSNPNLYWYRQAAGRGLQLLFYSVGIGQISSEVPQNLSASRPQDRQFILSSKKLLLSDSGFYLCAWTKLAGTSNEQFFGPGTRLTVL.

This clone showed up just a few times. CDR3 nucleotide sequence: TGTGCCAGCAGACCCGGGACAGGGTTAGAAGATGAGCAGTTCTTC. Amino acids: CASRPGTGLEDEQFF. The chain employs TRBV11-2 and TRBJ2-1; 9 positions match TRBD1. The CDR3 is made up of 15 amino acids. CDR1 is SGHAT, CDR2 FQNNGV, per germline. J gave up 8 bases and V 6 bases, and 11 bases lay outside the gene matches.

CDR3 nucleotide sequence: TGTGCCAGCAGCTCCGGGACAGGGGGCTTCCACGAGCAGTACTTC. This codes for CASSSGTGGFHEQYF. The rearrangement uses TRBV7-9 and TRBJ2-7, with 12 bases that match TRBD1. The V gene's germline CDR1 is SEHNR and CDR2 FQNEAQ (reference sequence). This CDR3 region has 15 residues. Losses at the gene ends were 4 bases for V and 5 bases for J; bases not matched to a gene: 6.

The rearrangement uses TRBV18 and TRBJ2-5, with 9 nucleotides matching TRBD2. This CDR3 is built from 12 residues. Trimming at V came to 10 bases and at J to 4 bases, leaving 4 bases not matched to a gene. CDR1 is KGHSH, CDR2 LQKENI, per germline. The CDR3 region has the DNA TGTGCCATGCGGGGGGGTAGAGAGACCCAGTACTTC. It translates to CAMRGGRETQYF.

The table lists this clone with a count of one. CDR3 sequence: CASSLGGTGSIVQFF. The CDR3 DNA reads as TGTGCCAGCAGCTTGGGTGGGACAGGGTCCATTGTGCAGTTCTTC. The V and J genes are TRBV5-6 and TRBJ2-1; the match to TRBD1 covers 9 bases. Germline trimming cut 0 bases from V and 12 bases from J; bases unmatched to any gene: 10. From germline, CDR1 is SGHDT and CDR2 YYEEEE. The length of the CDR3 is 15 residues.

J is TRBJ1-2 and V is TRBV7-8; tentatively, D is TRBD1 (6 bases). Trimming took off 0 bases at V and 0 bases at J, with 14 bases between the two ends. CDR3 length: 17 amino acids. CDR1 and CDR2 (germline): SGHVS, FQNEAQ. The CDR3 nucleotides read TGTGCCAGCAGCTTAGCAGCCCGGACAGCTACTAACTATGGCTACACCTTC. This encodes CASSLAARTATNYGYTF.

The chain uses TRBV28 and TRBJ2-7, with TRBD1 identical over 12 bases. The CDR3 is 16 amino acids. The J segment lost 6 bases and the V segment lost 4 bases, leaving 10 bases of the junction unmatched. Germline V gene sequence: CDR1 MDHEN, CDR2 SYDVKM. DNA of the CDR3: TGTGCCAGCAGTTACCAGATCGGGACAGGGGGCTCCGAGCAGTACTTC. Its translation: CASSYQIGTGGSEQYF.

V is TRBV12-3 or TRBV12-4 and J is TRBJ1-2; 8 nucleotides match TRBD1. This CDR3 is built from 13 residues. Trimming at V came to 6 bases and at J to 4 bases, leaving 4 bases not matched to a gene. CDR3 coding DNA: TGTGCCAGCAGCCCTACAGGGGGCTATGGCTACACCTTC. Its translation is CASSPTGGYGYTF.

This chain joins TRBV7-9 and TRBJ1-1; unclear D gene. Germline V lookup: CDR1 SEHNR, CDR2 FQNEAQ (reference sequence). The CDR3 runs to 13 residues. Trimming pared 2 bases from V and 4 bases from J, leaving 8 bases between. The DNA of the CDR3 is TGTGCCAGCAGCTTATCCGGGTCCACTGAAGCTTTCTTT. Amino acids: CASSLSGSTEAFF.

The V call is TRBV27, the J call TRBJ2-5; TRBD2 agrees at 7 bases. Trimming cost V 6 bases and J 5 bases; bases outside gene matches: 3. The CDR3 has 12 residues. Germline lookup yields CDR1 MNHEY and CDR2 SMNVEV (reference sequence). The CDR3 sequence is CASRRSGETQYF. The DNA for the CDR3 is TGTGCCAGCAGGCGTAGCGGGGAGACCCAGTACTTC.

The genes are TRBV7-9 and TRBJ1-1; TRBD1 is a possible D gene (5 bases). The CDR3 loop spans 14 amino acids. V lost 1 base to trimming and J lost 8 bases, with 14 bases between them. The germline V gene encodes CDR1 SEHNR and CDR2 FQNEAQ (reference sequence). The CDR3 sequence: CASSLVGGGWEAFF. In DNA form, the CDR3 reads TGTGCCAGCAGCTTAGTTGGCGGGGGGTGGGAAGCTTTCTTT.

This rearrangement joins TRBV3-1 (or the pseudogene TRBV3-2) to TRBJ2-1; the match to TRBD2 covers 12 bases. The CDR3 is 18 amino acids. V gave up 3 bases and J gave up 5 bases; unmatched junction bases: 11. CDR1 is LGHDT, CDR2 YNNKEL, per germline (reference sequence). CDR3 nucleotides: TGTGCCAGCAGCCATAGACTAGCGGGGGTCCCTTTTGACAATGAGCAGTTCTTC. Encoded protein: CASSHRLAGVPFDNEQFF.

The V call is TRBV5-1, the J call TRBJ2-7; maybe TRBD1 (5 bases). The germline CDR1 and CDR2 sequences are SGHRS and YFSETQ. V was clipped by 2 bases and J by 7 bases, with 16 bases between them. The length of the CDR3 is 14 residues. For the CDR3, the DNA is TGCGCCAGCAGCTTAACGACAGTCCTCGGGGAGCAGTACTTC. Amino acids: CASSLTTVLGEQYF.

The chain has TRBV29-1 and TRBJ2-7; D is perhaps TRBD2 (7 bases). Trimming took 7 bases from V and 6 from J, leaving 16 bases between them. The CDR3 loop spans 12 amino acids. Germline CDR1 SQVTM, CDR2 ANQGSEA. CDR3 in amino acids: CSGAGASGEQYF. In DNA form, the CDR3 reads TGCAGCGGGGCGGGGGCGAGTGGCGAGCAGTACTTC.

The J gene is TRBJ2-7, the V gene TRBV18; TRBD2 matches 7 bases. The germline V gene has CDR1 KGHSH and CDR2 LQKENI. With V trimmed by 3 bases and J by 3 bases, 8 bases remained unmatched. The CDR3 has 15 residues. The CDR3 sequence is CASSPLLLASYEQYF. DNA of the CDR3: TGTGCCAGCTCACCCCTCTTACTAGCGAGCTACGAGCAGTACTTC.

This rearrangement joins TRBV6-2 or TRBV6-3 to TRBJ1-3; 7 nucleotides align to TRBD1. V lost 5 bases and J lost 3; bases outside the gene matches: 7. The CDR3 consists of 15 residues. Per the germline V gene, CDR1 is MNHEY and CDR2 is SVGEGT. The CDR3 protein is CASSTDRRVGNTIYF. CDR3 sequence (DNA): TGTGCCAGCAGTACGGACAGGCGGGTTGGAAACACCATATATTTT.

The V and J genes are TRBV11-2 and TRBJ2-3; D might be TRBD1 (6 bases). There are 16 residues in the CDR3. Germline V gene lookup returns CDR1 SGHAT and CDR2 FQNNGV. The V end was cut by 5 bases, the J end by 4 bases, with 19 bases between. The CDR3 loop is CASSPWTAIRADTQYF. For the CDR3, the DNA is TGTGCCAGCAGCCCGTGGACAGCCATCAGGGCAGATACGCAGTATTTT.

The chain employs TRBV24-1 and TRBJ2-3; 7 nucleotides agree with TRBD2. V shed 3 bases and J 0 bases; nucleotides not matched to a gene: 5. This CDR3 is 16 amino acids long. Germline V CDR1 and CDR2: KGHDR, SFDVKD. The CDR3 bases are TGTGCCACCAGTGATGGCGGGGGATCTAGCACAGATACGCAGTATTTT. Amino acids: CATSDGGGSSTDTQYF.

The chain has TRBV2 and TRBJ2-7; the D gene is possibly TRBD2 (6 bases). Trimming pared 7 bases from V and 5 bases from J, leaving 21 bases between. Per germline, CDR1 SNHLY and CDR2 FYNNEI. CDR3 length: 15 residues. CDR3 nucleotide sequence: TGTGCCAGCACCATTGACGGTCGGGGGTTCGACGAGCAGTACTTC. Translating it yields CASTIDGRGFDEQYF.

This clone was detected only a few times. The rearrangement joins TRBV19 to TRBJ1-5; TRBD1 matches at 10 bases. Germline V lookup: CDR1 LNHDA, CDR2 SQIVND (reference sequence). With V trimmed by 8 bases and J by 7 bases, 14 bases remained unmatched. The CDR3 contains 16 residues. The CDR3, as DNA: TGTGCCAGTCGCCCGTTTGACAGGGGGCGCGGACAGCCCCAGCATTTT. This sequence encodes CASRPFDRGRGQPQHF. The variable domain in full, completed from reference TRBV19 and TRBJ1-5, reads DGGITQSPKYLFRKEGQNVTLSCEQNLNHDAMYWYRQDPGQGLRLIYYSQIVNDFQKGDIAEGYSVSREKKESFPLTVTSAQKNPTAFYLCASRPFDRGRGQPQHFGDGTRLSIL.

The chain employs TRBV6-5 and TRBJ1-1; D call uncertain. Germline V gives CDR1 MNHEY, CDR2 SVGAGI. The germline V and J ends were trimmed by 4 bases and 5 bases, with 14 bases remaining between them. The CDR3 sequence is 14 residues long. CDR3 DNA sequence: TGTGCCAGCAGTTCACTAGCTTCGAGAACTGAAGCTTTCTTT. It is translated as CASSSLASRTEAFF.

In this sample, this clone turned up once. This chain connects TRBV11-2 to TRBJ1-6; 7 nucleotides align to TRBD1. CDR3 length: 18 amino acids. The ends lost 3 bases at V and 9 bases at J; junction bases unmatched: 17. CDR1 and CDR2 from the germline V gene are SGHAT and FQNNGV. The CDR3 DNA reads TGTGCCAGCAGCTTGTTGTCCCTGGACAGGACCTCACGTTCACCCCTCCACTTT. The encoded protein is CASSLLSLDRTSRSPLHF.

The CDR3 nucleotides read TGTGCCAGCAGCTACAGCCTCACTAATGAAAAACTGTTTTTT. Amino acids: CASSYSLTNEKLFF. The chain is built from TRBV5-4 and TRBJ1-4, with D uncertain. Germline CDR1 is SGHNT and CDR2 is YYREEE (reference sequence). The CDR3 totals 14 residues. V lost 3 bases, J lost 2 bases, and 8 bases lay in between.